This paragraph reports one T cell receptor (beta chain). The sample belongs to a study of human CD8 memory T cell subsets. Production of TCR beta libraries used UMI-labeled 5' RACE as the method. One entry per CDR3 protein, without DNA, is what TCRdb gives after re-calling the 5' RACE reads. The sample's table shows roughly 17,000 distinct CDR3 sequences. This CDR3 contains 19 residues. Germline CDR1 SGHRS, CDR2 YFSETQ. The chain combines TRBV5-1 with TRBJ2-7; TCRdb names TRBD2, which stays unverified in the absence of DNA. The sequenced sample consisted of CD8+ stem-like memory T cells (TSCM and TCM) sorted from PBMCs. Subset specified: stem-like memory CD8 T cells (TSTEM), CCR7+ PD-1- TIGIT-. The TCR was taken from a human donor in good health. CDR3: CASSPRDTLAGVDSYEQYF.